These 2 T cell receptor beta chains share one sample of origin, sequenced in a study of identical twins. Using its own MiXCR run on the 5' RACE reads, TCRdb lists one record per CDR3 protein. Of 400,000 to 600,000 distinct CDR3 sequences listed, under 25% are singletons. These records were also assigned to another study, of yellow fever vaccine responses in identical twins.

Specimen: CD4+ T cells sorted from blood. The receptors derive from a woman aged 18 to 35 in good health.

J is TRBJ2-1 and V is TRBV3-1; D is unresolved. CDR1 LGHDT and CDR2 YNNKEL come from the germline V gene (reference sequence). The CDR3 has 14 residues. Trimming took off 0 bases at V and 2 bases at J, with 5 bases between the two ends. The CDR3 here is CASSQDEPYNEQFF. CDR3 nucleotides: TGTGCCAGCAGCCAAGATGAGCCCTACAATGAGCAGTTCTTC.

The J gene is TRBJ2-4, the V gene TRBV27; D might be TRBD2 (7 bases). The CDR3 runs to 15 residues. Germline assignment: CDR1 MNHEY and CDR2 SMNVEV (reference sequence). Trimming cost V 5 bases and J 3 bases, with 14 bases left between them. The CDR3 DNA reads as TGTGCCAGCAGTCCCCGGAGGGGGGGCAAAAACATTCAGTACTTC. This translates into CASSPRRGGKNIQYF.